A single sample gave rise to the 14 T cell receptor beta chains below, sequenced in a study of blood T cell repertoires in COVID-19. Sequencing used immunoSEQ multiplex PCR; TCRdb keeps in-frame clones, though not all of them. Of about 170,000 clones listed, roughly nine tenths are singletons. Sequencing used PBMCs or T cells enriched from blood (not recorded which). These receptor sequences come from a woman between 50 and 59 years old who had recovered from COVID-19.

The chain uses TRBV19 and TRBJ1-1; tentatively, D is TRBD1 (6 bases). This CDR3 has 13 residues. The germline V and J ends were trimmed by 8 bases and 6 bases, with 16 bases remaining between them. Germline lookup yields CDR1 LNHDA and CDR2 SQIVND (reference sequence). The CDR3 DNA reads TGTGCCAGTGCTAGGGGGGGTGTCGCTGAAGCTTTCTTT. Protein product: CASARGGVAEAFF.

The gene calls are TRBV7-9 and TRBJ1-2; tentative D call: TRBD1 (6 bases). V gave up 2 bases and J gave up 8 bases, with 12 bases separating them. The CDR3 consists of 13 residues. Per the germline V gene, CDR1 is SEHNR and CDR2 is FQNEAQ (reference sequence). Here the CDR3 DNA reads TGTGCCAGCAGCTTAATTGGGGGCGAAGGCTACACCTTC. This sequence encodes CASSLIGGEGYTF.

On this clone: Other DNA variants within this sample encode the same CDR3. The V call is TRBV3-1 (or the pseudogene TRBV3-2), the J call TRBJ2-2; no firm D call. Germline V gene sequence: CDR1 LGHDT, CDR2 YNNKEL (reference sequence). Trimming shortened V by 3 bases and J by 6 bases, and 5 bases separated the two germline ends. The CDR3 loop spans 12 amino acids. The CDR3 loop is CASSQVAGELFF. Here the CDR3 DNA reads TGTGCCAGCAGCCAGGTAGCCGGGGAGCTGTTTTTT.

The V call is TRBV5-4, the J call TRBJ2-5; 9 nucleotides line up with TRBD1. CDR1 is SGHNT and CDR2 is YYREEE in the germline V gene (reference sequence). The CDR3 has 15 amino acids. The junction had 4 bases not matched to a gene; V was cut back by 2 bases and J by 2 bases. As DNA, the CDR3 is TGTGCCAGCAGCTTCGGGGGGACAGGGCAAGAGACCCAGTACTTC. Encoded protein: CASSFGGTGQETQYF.

The gene calls are TRBV19 and TRBJ2-7, with D unclear. The length of the CDR3 is 16 residues. Trimming removed 5 bases at V and 3 bases at J, with 20 bases between. Germline lookup yields CDR1 LNHDA and CDR2 SQIVND (reference sequence). CDR3 sequence (DNA): TGTGCCAGTAGTGATCCGAAGGTACAAGGCGGCTACGAGCAGTACTTC. It specifies CASSDPKVQGGYEQYF.

The chain's CDR3 is CASRWLAYNEQFF. CDR3 nucleotide sequence: TGTGCCAGCAGATGGCTAGCTTACAATGAGCAGTTCTTC. This chain joins TRBV2 and TRBJ2-1; D is possibly TRBD2 (5 bases). This CDR3 is 13 amino acids long. Germline V CDR1 and CDR2: SNHLY, FYNNEI. V was shortened by 6 bases and J by 4 bases, with 10 bases between the two germline ends.

The rearrangement links TRBV18 to TRBJ1-2; TRBD1 aligns across 9 bases. The CDR3 sequence is 17 residues long. Per germline, CDR1 KGHSH and CDR2 LQKENI. Trimming took 3 bases from V and 4 from J; bases not matched to a gene: 12. The CDR3 sequence is CASSPTRTGEIGYGYTF. The CDR3, as DNA: TGTGCCAGCTCACCCACTCGGACAGGGGAAATCGGCTATGGCTACACCTTC. The entire variable domain, with the rest obtained from reference TRBV18 and TRBJ1-2, is as follows: NAGVMQNPRHLVRRRGQEARLRCSPMKGHSHVYWYRQLPEEGLKFMVYLQKENIIDESGMPKERFSAEFPKEGPSILRIQQVVRGDSAAYFCASSPTRTGEIGYGYTFGSGTRLTVV.

The genes are TRBV27 and TRBJ1-2; D unresolved. Looked up from germline, CDR1 is MNHEY and CDR2 is SMNVEV (reference sequence). The V gene lost 0 bases and the J gene lost 8 bases, with 10 bases spanning the gap. The CDR3 sequence is 13 residues long. CDR3 region: CASSLSGSKGYTF. The CDR3, as DNA: TGTGCCAGCAGTTTATCGGGCAGTAAAGGCTACACCTTC.

The chain carries TRBV9 and TRBJ2-2, with 7 positions matching TRBD2. CDR1 SGDLS and CDR2 YYNGEE come from the germline V gene. The CDR3 loop spans 15 amino acids. With 3 bases clipped from V and 3 bases from J, the junction kept 5 bases outside the gene matches. The CDR3 coding sequence is TGTGCCAGCAGCGCTAGCGGAGCTGACACCGGGGAGCTGTTTTTT. It is translated as CASSASGADTGELFF.

The chain couples TRBV6-5 to TRBJ2-7; D is possibly TRBD1 (5 bases). Germline-derived CDR1 and CDR2 are MNHEY and SVGAGI. The CDR3 totals 11 residues. Trimming shortened V by 2 bases and J by 7 bases, and 6 bases separated the two germline ends. CDR3 coding DNA: TGTGCCAGCAGTTACAAGGGGGAGCAGTACTTC. This gives the protein CASSYKGEQYF.

The chain joins TRBV4-2 to TRBJ1-5; no firm D call. Between the trimmed V and J ends, which lost 0 bases and 6 bases, there was a span of 6 bases. Germline V gene sequence: CDR1 LGHNA, CDR2 YNFKEQ. The CDR3 length is 13 residues. The CDR3 DNA follows: TGTGCCAGCAGCCAAGAGGGGAGTCAGCCCCAGCATTTT. This sequence encodes CASSQEGSQPQHF.

CDR3 amino acids: CASSPPARSEEQFF. The CDR3 DNA reads as TGTGCCAGCAGTCCCCCGGCCCGGTCGGAGGAGCAGTTCTTC. The chain has TRBV28 and TRBJ2-1; no reliable D call. V was shortened by 5 bases and J by 10 bases, with 18 bases between the two germline ends. The CDR3 consists of 14 residues. Germline assignment: CDR1 MDHEN and CDR2 SYDVKM.

The rearrangement uses TRBV30 and TRBJ2-1; D is unresolved. Germline V gives CDR1 GTSNPN, CDR2 SVGIG (reference sequence). Trimming shortened V by 7 bases and J by 3 bases, and 13 bases separated the two germline ends. The CDR3 extends over 13 amino acids. The CDR3 DNA reads as TGTGCCTATACCAGTCAGTACTACAATGAGCAGTTCTTC. Protein product: CAYTSQYYNEQFF.

This clone was counted ten times or more. The chain combines TRBV3-1 (or the pseudogene TRBV3-2) with TRBJ2-7; possible D gene TRBD2, 6 bases. Germline CDR1 LGHDT, CDR2 YNNKEL (reference sequence). V lost 1 base to trimming and J lost 0 bases, with 16 bases between them. The CDR3 runs to 17 residues. CDR3 sequence reads: CASSQGGSGLSSYEQYF. DNA of the CDR3: TGTGCCAGCAGCCAAGGTGGTAGCGGATTAAGCTCCTACGAGCAGTACTTC.